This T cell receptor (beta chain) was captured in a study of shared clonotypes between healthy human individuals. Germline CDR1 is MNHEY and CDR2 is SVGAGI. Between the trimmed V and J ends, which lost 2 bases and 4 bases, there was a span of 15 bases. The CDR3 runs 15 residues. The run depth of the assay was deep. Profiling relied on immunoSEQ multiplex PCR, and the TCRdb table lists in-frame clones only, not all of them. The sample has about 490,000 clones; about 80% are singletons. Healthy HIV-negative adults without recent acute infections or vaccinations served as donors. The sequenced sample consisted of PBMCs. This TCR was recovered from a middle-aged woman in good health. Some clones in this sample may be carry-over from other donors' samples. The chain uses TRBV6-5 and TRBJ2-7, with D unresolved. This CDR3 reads CASSYGGNQAYEQYF. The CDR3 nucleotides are TGTGCCAGCAGTTACGGTGGGAATCAGGCATACGAGCAGTACTTC.